This record covers a single T cell receptor (beta chain). No antigen is known for it. Researchers made TCR beta libraries by using iRepertoire HTBI primers and running Arm-PCR on CDR3 regions. Using its own MiXCR run on the multiplex PCR reads, TCRdb lists one record per CDR3 protein. The sample lists 400,000 to 550,000 distinct CDR3 sequences, 16% seen once, with 20% to 25% in the top ten. The record originates from a study of regulatory T cells in long-lasting Graves disease. General observations from the study: Comparison showed that persistent patients shared more public clonotypes (about 2,800) than new patients (966).

Trimming took off 3 bases at V and 1 base at J, with 10 bases between the two ends. The CDR3 is made up of 15 amino acids. In germline, CDR1 is SGHVS, CDR2 FQNEAQ. Time point indicated: newly diagnosed GD, antithyroid drugs for less than 3 months. The TCR library was made from RNA extracted from PBMCs. These sequences were also reported in another study, on T cells in Graves' hyperthyroidism and ophthalmopathy. As reported in that work: Primed by the HTBI set, a first-round RT-PCR was run on the TCR CDR3. Most thyroid clonotypes with frequency above 0.001 were detected in blood.

The TCR comes from a woman younger than 35 with Graves disease. This material consisted of peripheral blood mononuclear cells (PBMCs), taken at new diagnosis, from a patient treated with antithyroid drugs. The rearrangement links TRBV7-8 to TRBJ2-1; D is perhaps TRBD2 (6 bases). The CDR3 spells CASSFLASSYNEQFF. CDR3 in DNA: TGTGCCAGCAGCTTCCTAGCGTCATCCTACAATGAGCAGTTCTTC. Variable domain in full (rest from reference TRBV7-8 and TRBJ2-1): GAGVSQSPRYKVAKRGQDVALRCDPISGHVSLFWYQQALGQGPEFLTYFQNEAQLDKSGLPSDRFFAERPEGSVSTLKIQRTQQEDSAVYLCASSFLASSYNEQFFGPGTRLTVL.